Ten or more counts support the clone carrying this TCR beta chain. Its antigen is still unknown. The data were obtained in a study of T cell clonality in common variable immunodeficiency. Findings and limits, study-wide: Fewer deletions and N-nucleotide insertions were reportedly seen in common variable immunodeficiency TCR beta sequences.

Assay used: immunoSEQ multiplex PCR; TCRdb lists only in-frame clones, some missing. This table holds about 32,000 clones with no singletons; the top ten claim approximately 9.4%. Sequencing input: peripheral blood mononuclear cells. The sequence came from a person between 18 and 75 years old in good health.

This CDR3 reads CASSVVDRGNTEAFF. CDR3 DNA, as far as it was read: TGTGCCAGCAGCGTCGTCGACAGGGGGAACACTGAA. The gene calls are TRBV7-8 and TRBJ1-1; 8 bases map to TRBD1. The CDR3 extends 3 residues past the end of the read, so its final part is completed from the germline J gene. This CDR3 has 15 residues. V lost 5 bases and J lost 1; bases outside the gene matches: 6. CDR1 is SGHVS and CDR2 is FQNEAQ in the germline V gene.